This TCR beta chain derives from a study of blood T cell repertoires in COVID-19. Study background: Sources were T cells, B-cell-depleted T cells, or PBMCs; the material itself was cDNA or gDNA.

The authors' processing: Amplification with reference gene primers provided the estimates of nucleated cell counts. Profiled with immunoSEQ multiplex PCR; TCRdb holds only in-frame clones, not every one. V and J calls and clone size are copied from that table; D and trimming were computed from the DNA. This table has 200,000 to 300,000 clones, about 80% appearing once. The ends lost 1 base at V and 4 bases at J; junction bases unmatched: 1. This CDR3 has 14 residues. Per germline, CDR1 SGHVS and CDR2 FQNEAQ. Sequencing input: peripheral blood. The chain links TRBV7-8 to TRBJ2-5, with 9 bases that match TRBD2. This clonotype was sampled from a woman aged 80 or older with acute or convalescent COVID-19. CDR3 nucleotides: TGTGCCAGCAGCTTAGAGGGACTAGCAGAGACCCAGTACTTC. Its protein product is CASSLEGLAETQYF.